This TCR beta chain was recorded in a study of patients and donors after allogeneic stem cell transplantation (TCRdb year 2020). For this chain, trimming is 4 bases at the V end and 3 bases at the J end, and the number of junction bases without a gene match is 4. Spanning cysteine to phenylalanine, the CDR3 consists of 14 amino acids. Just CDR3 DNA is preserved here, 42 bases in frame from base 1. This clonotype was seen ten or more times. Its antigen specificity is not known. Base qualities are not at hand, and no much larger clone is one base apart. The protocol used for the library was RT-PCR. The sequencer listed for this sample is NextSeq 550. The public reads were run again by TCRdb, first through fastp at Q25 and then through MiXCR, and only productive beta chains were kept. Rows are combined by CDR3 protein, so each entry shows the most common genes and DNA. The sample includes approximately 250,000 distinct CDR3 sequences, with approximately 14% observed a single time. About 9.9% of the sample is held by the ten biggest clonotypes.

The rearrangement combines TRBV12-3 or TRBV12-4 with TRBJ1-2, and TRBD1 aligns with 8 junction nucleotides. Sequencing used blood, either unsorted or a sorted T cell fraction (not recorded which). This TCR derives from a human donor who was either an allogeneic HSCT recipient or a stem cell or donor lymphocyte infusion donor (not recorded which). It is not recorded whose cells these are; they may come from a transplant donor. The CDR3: CASSSGTGHYGYTF. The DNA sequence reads TGTGCCAGCAGTTCGGGGACAGGTCACTATGGCTACACCTTC.